The next 26 T cell receptor beta chains were all read from a single sample in a study of CD8 T cells in ankylosing spondylitis. TCRdb used MiXCR to reprocess the 5' RACE reads, holding one entry per CDR3 protein. The sample holds over 600,000 distinct CDR3 sequences, roughly 20% seen once. These receptors have no known antigen. Points from the study as a whole: For ankylosing spondylitis blood, a TCR beta motif of about eight highly homologous variants appeared characteristic.

Sequencing was performed on blood, either unsorted or a sorted T cell fraction (not recorded which). Receptors were obtained from a male donor with ankylosing spondylitis.

This clonotype was found a few times. V and J are TRBV12-3 or TRBV12-4 and TRBJ1-6; 8 nucleotides line up with TRBD1. CDR3 size: 15 residues. With V trimmed by 6 bases and J by 8 bases, 9 bases remained unmatched. This CDR3 reads CASSELTGGDSPLHF. CDR3 nucleotide sequence: TGTGCCAGCAGCGAATTAACAGGGGGGGATTCACCCCTCCACTTT.

The V and J genes are TRBV5-1 and TRBJ2-7, with 9 bases fitting TRBD2. The germline CDR1 and CDR2 sequences are SGHRS and YFSETQ. The CDR3 consists of 15 residues. V trimming: 3 bases; J trimming: 1 base; junction bases outside the gene matches: 5. The DNA of the CDR3 is TGCGCCAGCAGCTCCGGACTAGCGCATTCCTACGAGCAGTACTTC. It is translated as CASSSGLAHSYEQYF.

This clonotype was observed many times. The rearrangement joins TRBV12-3 or TRBV12-4 to TRBJ2-5; the match to TRBD1 covers 7 bases. With 6 bases clipped from V and 3 bases from J, the junction kept 10 bases outside the gene matches. There are 15 residues in the CDR3. CDR3 nucleotides: TGTGCCAGCAGCTCGGGACAGCTAAGTAAAGAGACCCAGTACTTC. Its protein product is CASSSGQLSKETQYF.

In this sample, this clonotype turned up a few times. The rearrangement uses TRBV20-1 and TRBJ2-7; 8 positions agree with TRBD1. Looked up from germline, CDR1 is DFQATT and CDR2 is SNEGSKA (reference sequence). With V trimmed by 5 bases and J by 2 bases, 5 bases remained unmatched. The CDR3 has 13 residues. The CDR3 sequence is CSAGGQGTYEQYF. In DNA, the CDR3 is TGCAGTGCTGGAGGACAGGGAACCTACGAGCAGTACTTC.

This clonotype was observed at least ten times. The chain carries TRBV10-3 and TRBJ2-3; 7 bases fit TRBD1. Trimming at V came to 10 bases and at J to 0 bases, leaving 7 bases not matched to a gene. In germline, CDR1 is ENHRY, CDR2 SYGVKD. CDR3 size: 14 residues. CDR3 bases: TGTGCCAGCACAGGGGACCCAAGCACAGATACGCAGTATTTT. This codes for CASTGDPSTDTQYF.

This clonotype was seen a handful of times. The V and J genes are TRBV12-3 or TRBV12-4 and TRBJ2-2; D is perhaps TRBD2 (5 bases). This CDR3 is 16 amino acids long. V was cut by 4 bases and J by 1 base, with 13 bases left in between. DNA for the CDR3: TGTGCCAGCAGTTGGTCGCGGGCGATGAACACCGGGGAGCTGTTTTTT. As protein: CASSWSRAMNTGELFF.

The chain links TRBV4-2 to TRBJ1-1; D perhaps matches TRBD1 (5 bases). This CDR3 is built from 13 residues. Germline assignment: CDR1 LGHNA and CDR2 YNFKEQ. Trimming pared 3 bases from V and 8 bases from J, leaving 13 bases between. The CDR3 is CASSHGRGREAFF. CDR3 nucleotide sequence: TGTGCCAGCAGCCATGGACGGGGCAGGGAAGCTTTCTTT.

The chain is built from TRBV5-1 and TRBJ2-2; 7 nucleotides align to TRBD2. This CDR3 comprises 13 residues. Germline lookup yields CDR1 SGHRS and CDR2 YFSETQ. The junction had 4 bases not matched to a gene; V was cut back by 3 bases and J by 8 bases. The CDR3 DNA is TGCGCCAGCAGCTCGATAGCGGGTGGGGAGCTGTTTTTT. Its protein product is CASSSIAGGELFF.

The V gene is TRBV24-1, the J gene TRBJ2-1; D might be TRBD2 (6 bases). The CDR3 spans 14 residues. Germline CDR1 reads KGHDR; CDR2 reads SFDVKD. V was trimmed by 3 bases and J by 10 bases, leaving 15 bases between them. CDR3 bases: TGTGCCACCAGTGATCGGGGAGGCCTGGAGGAGCAGTTCTTC. Its protein is CATSDRGGLEEQFF.

CDR3 sequence (DNA): TGTGCCTGGAGCGGGGGACAGGGGGACACTGAAGCTTTCTTT. Translated: CAWSGGQGDTEAFF. V gene TRBV30 combines with J gene TRBJ1-1; 11 nucleotides agree with TRBD1. This CDR3 spans 14 amino acids. Germline V gene lookup returns CDR1 GTSNPN and CDR2 SVGIG (reference sequence). V was pared by 3 bases and J by 3 bases, with 3 bases of the junction left unmatched.

This clonotype turned up a few times. This sequence joins TRBV5-1 and TRBJ2-2, with 10 bases aligning to TRBD2. CDR1 is SGHRS, CDR2 YFSETQ, per germline. The J segment lost 4 bases and the V segment lost 0 bases, leaving 9 bases of the junction unmatched. The CDR3 runs 18 residues. CDR3: CASSLVAGGIGSTGELFF. CDR3 sequence (DNA): TGCGCCAGCAGCTTGGTAGCGGGAGGAATTGGGAGCACCGGGGAGCTGTTTTTT.

This clonotype was recorded a few times. The rearrangement links TRBV7-2 to TRBJ1-2; D call uncertain. In germline, CDR1 is SGHTA, CDR2 FQGNSA. The CDR3 has 13 amino acids. The ends were cut back, 2 bases at V and 8 bases at J, with 12 bases in the middle. CDR3 sequence: CASSLLFMGGYTF. The CDR3 region has the DNA TGTGCCAGCAGCTTACTCTTCATGGGAGGCTACACCTTC.

The chain employs TRBV27 and TRBJ1-6; tentative D call: TRBD1 (5 bases). The CDR3 has 15 amino acids. Germline V lookup: CDR1 MNHEY, CDR2 SMNVEV (reference sequence). V shed 3 bases and J shed 2 bases, with 8 bases lying between them. The CDR3 protein is CASSLGLTYNSPLHF. The CDR3 nucleotides read TGTGCCAGCAGTTTGGGACTGACCTATAATTCACCCCTCCACTTT.

The chain recombines TRBV20-1 with TRBJ2-7; D is possibly TRBD1 (6 bases). Trimming removed 2 bases at V and 3 bases at J, with 14 bases between. Looked up from germline, CDR1 is DFQATT and CDR2 is SNEGSKA (reference sequence). The CDR3 is made up of 14 amino acids. In nucleotides, the CDR3 is TGCAGTGCTAGATCCCGGGACACGGTCTACGAGCAGTACTTC. Residues: CSARSRDTVYEQYF.

The chain couples TRBV4-2 to TRBJ2-5, with D possibly being TRBD1 (5 bases). CDR1 is LGHNA, CDR2 YNFKEQ, per germline. Trimming cost V 0 bases and J 4 bases, with 12 bases left between them. CDR3 length equals 15 residues. CDR3 residues: CASSQDDRVTETQYF. As DNA, the CDR3 is TGTGCCAGCAGCCAAGATGACAGAGTGACAGAGACCCAGTACTTC.

This clonotype was recorded many times. The chain couples TRBV12-3 or TRBV12-4 to TRBJ1-5, with TRBD1 as a possible D gene (6 bases). Trimming left V 3 bases short and J 4 bases short, with 16 bases between. The CDR3 has 16 amino acids. In DNA form, the CDR3 reads TGTGCCAGCAGTTTCTCCCGGACAGAAAATAATCAGCCCCAGCATTTT. Translation: CASSFSRTENNQPQHF.

This clonotype has only one observation. The chain is built from TRBV12-3 or TRBV12-4 and TRBJ2-4; D may match TRBD1 or TRBD2 (6 bases each). The CDR3 loop spans 16 amino acids. Trimming took off 5 bases at V and 2 bases at J, with 16 bases between the two ends. The CDR3 sequence is CASSTRDIGSKNIQYF. CDR3 nucleotide sequence: TGTGCCAGCAGTACGCGGGACATCGGATCCAAAAACATTCAGTACTTC.

In its sample, this clonotype was seen a few times. The J gene is TRBJ1-5, the V gene TRBV12-3 or TRBV12-4; 7 bases are shared with TRBD1. The V segment lost 5 bases and the J segment 9 bases; nucleotides outside the gene matches: 10. This CDR3 comprises 14 residues. The CDR3 loop reads CASSLGGGGRPQHF. DNA for the CDR3: TGTGCCAGCAGTCTGGGGGGAGGGGGCCGGCCCCAGCATTTT.

This clonotype was seen many times. The chain recombines TRBV5-1 with TRBJ2-3; D call uncertain. The V and J ends lost 2 bases and 2 bases respectively, with 3 bases between them. Germline V gene data show CDR1 as SGHRS and CDR2 as YFSETQ. The CDR3 is 12 amino acids. This CDR3 is CASSLHTDTQYF. CDR3 in DNA: TGCGCCAGCAGCTTACACACAGATACGCAGTATTTT.

The V call is TRBV10-3, the J call TRBJ1-1; 10 bases are a match to TRBD1. The germline V gene has CDR1 ENHRY and CDR2 SYGVKD. The CDR3 runs 15 residues. V lost 6 bases to trimming and J lost 1 base; unmatched junction nucleotides: 5. The CDR3 spells CAIRAGTGENTEAFF. CDR3 DNA: TGTGCCATCAGGGCCGGGACAGGGGAGAACACTGAAGCTTTCTTT.

The chain links TRBV29-1 to TRBJ2-1; 7 positions agree with TRBD2. The germline V gene encodes CDR1 SQVTM and CDR2 ANQGSEA. V lost 3 bases, J lost 6 bases, and 5 bases stayed unmatched. The CDR3 extends over 13 amino acids. CDR3 region: CSVDREDANEQFF. CDR3 nucleotides: TGCAGCGTTGATCGGGAGGATGCCAATGAGCAGTTCTTC.

This clonotype was detected a few times. The chain carries TRBV29-1 and TRBJ2-2; no firm D call. The ends were cut back, 6 bases at V and 0 bases at J, with 11 bases in the middle. CDR1 SQVTM and CDR2 ANQGSEA come from the germline V gene. This CDR3 is 14 amino acids long. CDR3 sequence: CSVGRYANTGELFF. DNA of the CDR3: TGCAGCGTAGGACGTTACGCGAACACCGGGGAGCTGTTTTTT.

This chain uses TRBV12-3 or TRBV12-4 with TRBJ1-6, with D possibly being TRBD1 (6 bases). V dropped 11 bases and J dropped 6 bases, with 29 bases sitting between them. This CDR3 has 18 amino acids. The CDR3 region has the DNA TGTGCCTGCTGCCCGGGACAAGTTGGTTTGGGGGTTAATTCACCCCTCCACTTT. Amino acids: CACCPGQVGLGVNSPLHF.

Only a few counts were recorded for this clonotype. This rearrangement joins TRBV20-1 to TRBJ1-2; D is possibly TRBD1 (5 bases). Germline CDR1 is DFQATT and CDR2 is SNEGSKA (reference sequence). This CDR3 has 15 amino acids. Trimming cost V 3 bases and J 2 bases, with 16 bases left between them. The DNA of the CDR3 is TGCAGTGCTAGTGGGTGGCAGGGAGTAAACTATGGCTACACCTTC. Its translation is CSASGWQGVNYGYTF.

There are a few counts of this clonotype. As DNA, the CDR3 is TGTGCCAGCAGTTTTGGGTCGGTTCGTTCACCCCTCCACTTT. Amino acid sequence: CASSFGSVRSPLHF. V is TRBV27 and J is TRBJ1-6; D is ambiguous. Germline V gene data show CDR1 as MNHEY and CDR2 as SMNVEV (reference sequence). The CDR3 loop spans 14 amino acids. Trimming took off 3 bases at V and 9 bases at J, with 12 bases between the two ends.

This clonotype came up a few times. The V and J genes are TRBV3-1 and TRBJ2-1; 10 bases fit TRBD2. Germline-derived CDR1 and CDR2 are LGHDT and YNNKEL (reference sequence). Germline trimming cut 0 bases from V and 10 bases from J; bases unmatched to any gene: 9. The CDR3 consists of 16 residues. The CDR3 nucleotides are TGTGCCAGCAGCCAAGATAGGACTAGCGGAGGGGGAGAGCAGTTCTTC. Residues: CASSQDRTSGGGEQFF.